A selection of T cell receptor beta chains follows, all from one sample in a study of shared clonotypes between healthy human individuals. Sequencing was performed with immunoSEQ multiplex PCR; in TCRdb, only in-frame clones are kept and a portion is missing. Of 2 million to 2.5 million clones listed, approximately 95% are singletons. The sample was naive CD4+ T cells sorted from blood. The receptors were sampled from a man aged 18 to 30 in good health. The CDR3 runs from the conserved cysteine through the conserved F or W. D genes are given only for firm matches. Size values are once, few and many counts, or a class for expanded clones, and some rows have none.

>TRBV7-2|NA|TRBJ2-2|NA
TGTGCCAGCAGCCGCGCGGGGAACTTTAACACCGGGGAGCTGTTTTTT
CASSRAGNFNTGELFF
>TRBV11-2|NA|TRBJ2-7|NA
TGTGCCAGCAGCCCATTCAGGGGGGGTGTCTCCTACGAGCAGTACTTC
CASSPFRGGVSYEQYF
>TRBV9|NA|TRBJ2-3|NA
TGTGCCAGCAGCGTAGCGGGGCCCCGCACAGATACGCAGTATTTT
CASSVAGPRTDTQYF
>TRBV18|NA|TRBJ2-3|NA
TGTGCCAGCTCACCAACCTTACGACTCCACACAGATACGCAGTATTTT
CASSPTLRLHTDTQYF
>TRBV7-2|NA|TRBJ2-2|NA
TGTGCCAGCAGCTTAGGCCCTAAGACGGGGGAGCTGTTTTTT
CASSLGPKTGELFF
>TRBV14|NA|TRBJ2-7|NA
TGTGCCAGCAGCCGCTCTACAGGGCTCGAGCAGTACTTC
CASSRSTGLEQYF
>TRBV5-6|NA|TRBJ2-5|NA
TGTGCCAGCACCCAAGATCGGGGGGAGACCCAGTACTTC
CASTQDRGETQYF
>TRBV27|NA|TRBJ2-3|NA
TGTGCCAGCAGTTTTTACGGCTACCGAGGAAACACAGATACGCAGTATTTT
CASSFYGYRGNTDTQYF
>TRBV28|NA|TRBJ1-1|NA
TGTGCCAGCAGTCCACAAGGGCGAGGGATCCTCGAAGCTTTCTTT
CASSPQGRGILEAFF
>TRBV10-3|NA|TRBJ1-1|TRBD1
TGTGCCATCAGTGTGGACAGGGTGAACACTGAAGCTTTCTTT
CAISVDRVNTEAFF
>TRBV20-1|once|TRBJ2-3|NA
TGCAGTGCTAGCCGGGAGGATACGCAGTATTTT
CSASREDTQYF
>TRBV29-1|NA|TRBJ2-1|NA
TGCAGCGTTGATAGGGCTGACAGGACTGACAATGAGCAGTTCTTC
CSVDRADRTDNEQFF
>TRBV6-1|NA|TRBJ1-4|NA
TGTGCCAGCAGTGAACAGGGAGAAAAACTGTTTTTT
CASSEQGEKLFF
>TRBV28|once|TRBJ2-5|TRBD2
TGTGCCAGCAGTTTACGGCCCGGGGGGTTGGGGGAGACCCAGTACTTC
CASSLRPGGLGETQYF
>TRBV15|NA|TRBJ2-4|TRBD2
TGTGCCACCAGCAGAGTCCCAGCGGGAGGGGATCTAGCCAAAAACATTCAGTACTTC
CATSRVPAGGDLAKNIQYF
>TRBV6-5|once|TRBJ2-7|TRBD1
TGTGCCAGCAGTTACTCCCGACAGGGGGTCTCCTACGAGCAGTACTTC
CASSYSRQGVSYEQYF
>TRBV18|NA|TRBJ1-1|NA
TGTGCCAGCTCACTGCATCCGAACACTGAAGCTTTCTTT
CASSLHPNTEAFF
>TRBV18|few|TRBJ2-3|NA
TGTGCCAGCTCACCAGGGGCAGCTAGCACAGATACGCAGTATTTT
CASSPGAASTDTQYF
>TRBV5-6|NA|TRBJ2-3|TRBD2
TGTGCCAGCAGCCGACTAGCCTCGGATACGCAGTATTTT
CASSRLASDTQYF
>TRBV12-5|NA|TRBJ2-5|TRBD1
TGTGCTAGTGCCCGCACAGGGGGAATCGAGACCCAGTACTTC
CASARTGGIETQYF
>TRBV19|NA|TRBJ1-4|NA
TGTGCCAGTAGTATGGGGGCAGGGGAAAAACTGTTTTTT
CASSMGAGEKLFF
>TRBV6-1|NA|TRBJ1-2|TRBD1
TGTGCCAGCAGCGTCGACAGGGCTCGGGACACCTTC
CASSVDRARDTF
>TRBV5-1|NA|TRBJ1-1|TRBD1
TGCGCCAGCAGCTCATATGCGGACAGGGGGCTTAGAACTGAAGCTTTCTTT
CASSSYADRGLRTEAFF
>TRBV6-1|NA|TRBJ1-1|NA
TGTGCCAGCAGTGAAGCGGTTGGGTTGAGCACTGAAGCTTTCTTT
CASSEAVGLSTEAFF
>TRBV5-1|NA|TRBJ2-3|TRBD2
TGCGCCAGCAGCCCCGGACTAGGGAATCCTACGCAGTATTTT
CASSPGLGNPTQYF
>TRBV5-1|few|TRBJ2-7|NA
TGCGCCAGCAGCTTGTTTAGCTCCTACGAGCAGTACTTC
CASSLFSSYEQYF
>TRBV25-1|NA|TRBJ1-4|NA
TGTGCCAGCAGTGAATATGCGGGGGCGCAGGCTAATGAAAAACTGTTTTTT
CASSEYAGAQANEKLFF
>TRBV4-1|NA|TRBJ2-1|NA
TGCGCCAGCAGGGACATCTCCGGCAATGAGCAGTTCTTC
CASRDISGNEQFF
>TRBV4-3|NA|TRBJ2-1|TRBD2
TGCGCCAGCAGCCAAGATCGCACTAGCGGGAGAAATGAGCAGTTCTTC
CASSQDRTSGRNEQFF
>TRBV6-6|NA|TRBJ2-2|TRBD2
TGTGCCAGCAGTCGCGGGGGAGGGAACACCGGGGAGCTGTTTTTT
CASSRGGGNTGELFF
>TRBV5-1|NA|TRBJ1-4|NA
TGCGCCAGCAGCCCTGACCCTGGACGAAATGAAAAACTGTTTTTT
CASSPDPGRNEKLFF
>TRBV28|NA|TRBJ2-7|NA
TGTGCCAGCTTCCCCGGGGAGCCCTACGAGCAGTACTTC
CASFPGEPYEQYF
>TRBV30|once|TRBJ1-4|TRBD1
TGTGCCTGGAGTGTCAAGGGACAGTTGAATGAAAAACTGTTTTTT
CAWSVKGQLNEKLFF
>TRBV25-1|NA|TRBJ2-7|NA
TGTGCCAGCAGTGATTCACCCCGTCGGGTTACGGCCCTCTACGAGCAGTACTTC
CASSDSPRRVTALYEQYF
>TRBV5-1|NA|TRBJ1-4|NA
TGCGCCAGCAGCATAACAGGGACAACTAATGAAAAACTGTTTTTT
CASSITGTTNEKLFF
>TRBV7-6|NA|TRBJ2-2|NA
TGTGCCAGCAGCTCTGTAGCGGAGCCGGCCGGGGAGCTGTTTTTT
CASSSVAEPAGELFF
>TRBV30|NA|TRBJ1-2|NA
TGTGCCTGGGCCCCGCCGGGGGCAGGGCCCTATGGCTACACCTTC
CAWAPPGAGPYGYTF
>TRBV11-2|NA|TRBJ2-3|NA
TGTGCCAGCAGCTTAAGGGCGGCCACAGATACGCAGTATTTT
CASSLRAATDTQYF
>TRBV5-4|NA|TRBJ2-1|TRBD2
TGTGCCAGCAGCTTGATAGCGGGGGCGTCCTACAATGAGCAGTTCTTC
CASSLIAGASYNEQFF
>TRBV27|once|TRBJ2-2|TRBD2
TGTGCCAGCCTGCCCGCGGGAGGACGGACCGGGGAGCTGTTTTTT
CASLPAGGRTGELFF
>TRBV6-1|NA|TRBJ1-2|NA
TGTGCCAGCAGTGCAGACAGGCTGTCTAACTATGGCTACACCTTC
CASSADRLSNYGYTF
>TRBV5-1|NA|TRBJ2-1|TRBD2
TGCGCCAGCACAAGCGGGAGGGCCGGGAACAATGAGCAGTTCTTC
CASTSGRAGNNEQFF
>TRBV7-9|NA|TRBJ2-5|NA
TGTGCCAGCAGCTTGGCGATCCTCCAAGAGACCCAGTACTTC
CASSLAILQETQYF
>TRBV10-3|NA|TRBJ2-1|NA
TGTGCCATCAGTGTCGCGGAACTCTACAATGAGCAGTTCTTC
CAISVAELYNEQFF
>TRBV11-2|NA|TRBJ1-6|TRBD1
TGTGCCAGCAATCAGGACAGGGTCGGTAATTCACCCCTCCACTTT
CASNQDRVGNSPLHF
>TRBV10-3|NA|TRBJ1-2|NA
TGTGCCATCAGTGATTACAGGGTTAACTATGGCTACACCTTC
CAISDYRVNYGYTF
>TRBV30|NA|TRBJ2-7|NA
TGTGCCTGGAGTGTGAACGGCCTTGAGCAGTACTTC
CAWSVNGLEQYF
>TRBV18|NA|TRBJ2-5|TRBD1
TGTGCCAGCTCACCGCAACAGGGGGCCAACCAAGAGACCCAGTACTTC
CASSPQQGANQETQYF
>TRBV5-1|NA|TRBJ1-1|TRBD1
TGCGCCAGCAGTGTGGACAGGCCGAGCACTGAAGCTTTCTTT
CASSVDRPSTEAFF
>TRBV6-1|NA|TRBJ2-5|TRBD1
TGTGCCAGCAGCCCGGGACAGGGGCAAGAGACCCAGTACTTC
CASSPGQGQETQYF
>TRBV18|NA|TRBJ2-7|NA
TGTGCCAGCTCATCCCCATCCTACGAGCAGTACTTC
CASSSPSYEQYF
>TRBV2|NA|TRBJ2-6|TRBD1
TGTGCCAGCGTCCGGGACAGGGACTCTGGGGCCAACGTCCTGACTTTC
CASVRDRDSGANVLTF
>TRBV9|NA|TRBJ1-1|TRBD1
TGTGCCAGGGGACGGGTACAGGGGAGCTTGAACACTGAAGCTTTCTTT
CARGRVQGSLNTEAFF
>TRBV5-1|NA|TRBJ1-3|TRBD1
TGCGCCAGCAGTGGAGGGGGCAGTGACACCATATATTTT
CASSGGGSDTIYF
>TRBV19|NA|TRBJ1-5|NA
TGTGCCAGTAGTCACGTTGACAAGGCCAATCAGCCCCAGCATTTT
CASSHVDKANQPQHF
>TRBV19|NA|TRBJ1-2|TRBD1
TGTGCCAGTAGTCCACAGGGGGTGGCCTATGGCTACACCTTC
CASSPQGVAYGYTF
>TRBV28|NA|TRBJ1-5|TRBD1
TGTGCCAGCAACGACAGGGGGCCTCTTAGCAATCAGCCCCAGCATTTT
CASNDRGPLSNQPQHF